A single sample is the source of the 2 T cell receptor beta chains below, sequenced in a study of T-cell reconstitution after alpha-beta-depleted transplantation in children. Library preparation (for TCRbeta) was performed with unique molecular identifiers. TCRdb called the PCR reads again in MiXCR, with one record for every CDR3 protein. The data show a few hundred thousand distinct CDR3 sequences, with 9.5% to 13% seen just once and about 5% held by the top ten. This sample comprised PBMCs from the stem cell graft donor, obtained from the stem cell graft. These receptors were taken from a human donor who donated a stem cell graft to a child with acute myeloid leukemia.

The chain joins TRBV20-1 to TRBJ2-3; the match to TRBD2 covers 10 bases. V shed 0 bases, J shed 0 bases, and the junction held 3 bases outside the gene matches. In germline, CDR1 is DFQATT, CDR2 SNEGSKA (reference sequence). The CDR3 sequence is 16 residues long. CDR3: CSARDPAGGSTDTQYF. CDR3 DNA: TGCAGTGCTAGAGACCCAGCGGGGGGGAGCACAGATACGCAGTATTTT.

In nucleotides, the CDR3 is TGTGCCAGCAGTTTAACGTGGGCGGGGACTGAAGCTTTCTTT. Translated: CASSLTWAGTEAFF. J is TRBJ1-1 and V is TRBV27; no clear D gene. Germline-derived CDR1 and CDR2 are MNHEY and SMNVEV (reference sequence). The CDR3 sequence is 14 residues long. The V gene lost 2 bases and the J gene lost 5 bases, with 12 bases spanning the gap.